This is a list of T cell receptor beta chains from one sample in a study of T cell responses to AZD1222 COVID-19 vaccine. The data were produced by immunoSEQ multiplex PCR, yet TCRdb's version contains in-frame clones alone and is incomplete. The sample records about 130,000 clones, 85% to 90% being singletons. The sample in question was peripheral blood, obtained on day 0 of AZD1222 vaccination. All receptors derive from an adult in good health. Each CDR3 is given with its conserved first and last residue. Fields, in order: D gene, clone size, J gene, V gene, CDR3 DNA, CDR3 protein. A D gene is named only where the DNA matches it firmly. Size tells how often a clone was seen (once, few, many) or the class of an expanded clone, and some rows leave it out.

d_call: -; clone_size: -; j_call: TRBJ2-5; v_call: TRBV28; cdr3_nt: TGTGCCAGCAGTTTCCTAGAGACCCAGTACTTC; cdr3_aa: CASSFLETQYF
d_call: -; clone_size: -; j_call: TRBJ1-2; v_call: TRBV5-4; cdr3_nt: TGTGCCAGCACCCCGTGGGAGGGAGGGGGTGGCTACACCTTC; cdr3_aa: CASTPWEGGGGYTF
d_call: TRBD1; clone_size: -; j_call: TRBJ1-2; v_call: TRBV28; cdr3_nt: TGTGCCAGCAGTTTGCAACAGGGGGCGCGGGGCTACACCTTC; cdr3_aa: CASSLQQGARGYTF
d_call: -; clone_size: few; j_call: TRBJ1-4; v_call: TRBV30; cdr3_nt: TGTGCCTGGAGTGTAAGGGACGGGGCAACTAATGAAAAACTGTTTTTT; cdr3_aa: CAWSVRDGATNEKLFF
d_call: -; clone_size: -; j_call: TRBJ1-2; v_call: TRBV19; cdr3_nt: TGTGCCACAAACGACTATGGCTACACCTTC; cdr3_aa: CATNDYGYTF
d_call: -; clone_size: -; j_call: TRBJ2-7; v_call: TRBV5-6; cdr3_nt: TGTGCCAGCGGATCCCGTGGCGAGCAGTACTTC; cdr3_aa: CASGSRGEQYF
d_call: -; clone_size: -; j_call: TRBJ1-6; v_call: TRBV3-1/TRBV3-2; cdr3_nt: TGTGCCAGCAGCCAAGTCACCTTTTATTCACCCCTCCACTTT; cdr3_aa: CASSQVTFYSPLHF
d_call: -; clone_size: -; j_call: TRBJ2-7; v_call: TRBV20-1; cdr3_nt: TGCAGTGCTAGTCCAAAGGTCAGCTCCTACGAGCAGTACTTC; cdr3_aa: CSASPKVSSYEQYF
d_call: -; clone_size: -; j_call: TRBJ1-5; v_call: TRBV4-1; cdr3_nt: TGCGCCAGCAGTCCCTCATTAGGGCCCCAGCATTTT; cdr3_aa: CASSPSLGPQHF
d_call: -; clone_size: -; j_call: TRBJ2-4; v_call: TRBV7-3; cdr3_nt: TGTGCCAGCAGCTTATCAGGGTCAGCCAAAAACATTCAGTACTTC; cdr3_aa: CASSLSGSAKNIQYF
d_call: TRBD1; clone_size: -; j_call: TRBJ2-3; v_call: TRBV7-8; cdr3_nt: TGTGCCAGCAGCTTAGTAGGGGGCCGGGCAGATACGCAGTATTTT; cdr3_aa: CASSLVGGRADTQYF
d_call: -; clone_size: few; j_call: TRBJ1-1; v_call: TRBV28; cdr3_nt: TGTGCCAGCAGTTTAAGTATGCCCTACGCCGCCCCCACTGAAGCTTTCTTT; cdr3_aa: CASSLSMPYAAPTEAFF
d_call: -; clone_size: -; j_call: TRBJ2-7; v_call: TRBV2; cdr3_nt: TGTGCCAGCAGTGACCGCGACTGGTCCTACGAGCAGTACTTC; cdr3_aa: CASSDRDWSYEQYF
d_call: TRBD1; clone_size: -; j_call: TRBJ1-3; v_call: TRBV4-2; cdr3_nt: TGTGCCAGCAGCCAAACTTCAAGACAGGGGGCTTATGGGAACACCATATATTTT; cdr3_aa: CASSQTSRQGAYGNTIYF
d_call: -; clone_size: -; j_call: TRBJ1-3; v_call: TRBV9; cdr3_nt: TGTGCCAGCAACCAAGGGGGGGCGACTGGAAACACCATATATTTT; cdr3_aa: CASNQGGATGNTIYF
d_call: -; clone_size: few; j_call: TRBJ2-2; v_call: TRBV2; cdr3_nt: TGTGCCAGCAGTGCAGGACACAAGAACACCGGGGAGCTGTTTTTT; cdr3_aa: CASSAGHKNTGELFF
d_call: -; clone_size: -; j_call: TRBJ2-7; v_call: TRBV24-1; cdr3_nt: TGTGCCACCAGCCACCCGGACTCCTACGAGCAGTACTTC; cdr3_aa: CATSHPDSYEQYF